These 2 T cell receptor beta chains share one sample of origin, sequenced in a study of molecular identifiers for immune sequencing clone quantification. TCRdb reanalysed the PCR reads using MiXCR and keeps one entry per CDR3 protein. This sample carries some 650,000 distinct CDR3 sequences, 15% to 20% of them seen once, and the ten largest clones take roughly 0.9%. The material sequenced was naive CD8+ T cells from blood, with Jurkat cell RNA spiked in. The subset here: FACS-sorted CD8+CD4-CCR7+CD45RA+ naive T cells. The receptors stem from a human donor in good health. Some libraries in this study had Jurkat cell RNA spiked in.

Concerning this clonotype itself: This sequence may be a read error, since a much larger clone differs from it by one base. The V and J genes are TRBV19 and TRBJ2-7; 7 bases line up with TRBD2. Germline CDR1 reads LNHDA; CDR2 reads SQIVND (reference sequence). The CDR3 is 14 residues long. The CDR3 here is CAGSIGGSSYEQYF. CDR3 bases: TGTGCCGGTAGTATTGGCGGGAGCTCCTACGAGCAGTACTTC. Supplemented by reference TRBV19 and TRBJ2-7, the full variable domain reads DGGITQSPKYLFRKEGQNVTLSCEQNLNHDAMYWYRQDPGQGLRLIYYSQIVNDFQKGDIAEGYSVSREKKESFPLTVTSAQKNPTAFYLCAGSIGGSSYEQYFGPGTRLTVT.

This clonotype showed up many times. The rearrangement uses TRBV4-1 and TRBJ2-1, with 10 positions matching TRBD1. The CDR3 spans 15 residues. CDR1 is MGHRA, CDR2 YSYEKL, per germline. V gave up 5 bases and J gave up 4 bases; unmatched junction bases: 5. DNA of the CDR3: TGCGCCAGCAGCTACGGACAGGGGGGGTACAATGAGCAGTTCTTC. It is translated as CASSYGQGGYNEQFF.